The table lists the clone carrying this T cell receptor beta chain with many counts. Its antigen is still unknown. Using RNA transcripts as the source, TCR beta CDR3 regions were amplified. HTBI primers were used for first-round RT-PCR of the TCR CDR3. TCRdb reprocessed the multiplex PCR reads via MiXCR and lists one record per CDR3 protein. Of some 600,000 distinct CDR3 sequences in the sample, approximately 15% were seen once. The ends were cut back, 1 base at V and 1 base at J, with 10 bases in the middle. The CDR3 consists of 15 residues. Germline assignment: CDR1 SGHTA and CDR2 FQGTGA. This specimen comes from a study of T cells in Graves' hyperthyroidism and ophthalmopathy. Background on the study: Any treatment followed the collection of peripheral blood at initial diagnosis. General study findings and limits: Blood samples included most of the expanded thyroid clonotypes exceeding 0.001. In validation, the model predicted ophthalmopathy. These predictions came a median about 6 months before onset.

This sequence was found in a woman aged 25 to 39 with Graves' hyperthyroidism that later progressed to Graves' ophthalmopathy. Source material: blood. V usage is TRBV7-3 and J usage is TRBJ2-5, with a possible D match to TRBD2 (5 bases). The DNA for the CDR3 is TGTGCCAGCAGCTTAATATCGGGGTTCCAAGAGACCCAGTACTTC. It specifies CASSLISGFQETQYF.